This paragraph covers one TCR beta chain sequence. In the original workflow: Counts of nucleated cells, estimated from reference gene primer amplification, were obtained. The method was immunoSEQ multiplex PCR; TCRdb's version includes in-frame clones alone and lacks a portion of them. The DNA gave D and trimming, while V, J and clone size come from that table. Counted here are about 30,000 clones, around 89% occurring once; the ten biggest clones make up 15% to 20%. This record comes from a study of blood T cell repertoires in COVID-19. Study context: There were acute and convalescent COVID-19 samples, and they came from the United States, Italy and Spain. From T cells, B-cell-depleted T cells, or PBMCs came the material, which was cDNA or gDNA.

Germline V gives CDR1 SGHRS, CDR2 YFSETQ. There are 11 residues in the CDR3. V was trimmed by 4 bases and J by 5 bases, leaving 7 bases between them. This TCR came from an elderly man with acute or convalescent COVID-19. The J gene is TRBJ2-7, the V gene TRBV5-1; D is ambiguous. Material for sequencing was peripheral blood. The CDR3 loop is CASSNRDEQYF. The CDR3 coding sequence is TGCGCCAGCAGCAACCGGGACGAGCAGTACTTC.